These 8 T cell receptor beta chains originate from one sample sequenced in a study of blood T cells in healthy people across ages. Combining a sample-barcoded 5' primer with a J-beta primer mix, a second PCR ran for roughly 6 to 12 cycles. TCRdb ran MiXCR on the 5' RACE reads and lists one entry per CDR3 protein. The data hold just under 550,000 distinct CDR3 sequences, with nearly 25% observed a single time. The same sample was also used in a study of T cells of mothers and their children.

Specimen: blood. The receptors originated from a boy between 10 and 17 years old in good health.

The gene calls are TRBV27 and TRBJ2-7; unclear D gene. Germline V gene data show CDR1 as MNHEY and CDR2 as SMNVEV (reference sequence). Trimming left V 6 bases short and J 3 bases short, with 24 bases between. The CDR3 has 17 residues. The CDR3, as DNA: TGTGCCAGCAGGCCCAGCGAGTGGGCAGGAGAAAACTACGAGCAGTACTTC. It specifies CASRPSEWAGENYEQYF.

This clonotype came up a few times. The J gene is TRBJ2-2, the V gene TRBV11-3; 8 bases map to TRBD1. Trimming removed 3 bases from V and 4 bases from J; junction bases left unmatched: 7. The germline V gene encodes CDR1 SGHNT and CDR2 YENEEA. The CDR3 has 16 residues. The CDR3 loop is CASSFGQGISTGELFF. The CDR3 bases are TGTGCCAGCAGCTTCGGACAGGGTATAAGCACCGGGGAGCTGTTTTTT.

This clonotype has more than one count but fewer than ten. No DNA is shown, since the ends of the CDR3 on it are uncertain; the CDR3 is the one TCRdb lists. The chain employs TRBV4-3 and TRBJ1-4. Germline values: CDR1 LGHNA, CDR2 YSLEER. The CDR3 extends over 17 residues, inclusive of both ends. The CDR3 is CASSQVRFGGEWEKLFF.

This clonotype turned up a few times. The rearrangement joins TRBV6-2 or TRBV6-3 to TRBJ2-1; a possible D gene is TRBD2 (6 bases). This CDR3 comprises 17 residues. V lost 6 bases to trimming and J lost 0 bases, with 18 bases between them. CDR1 MNHEY and CDR2 SVGEGT come from the germline V gene. The CDR3 DNA is TGTGCCAGCAGGCCCCTCGGGAGTGCAACCTCCTACAATGAGCAGTTCTTC. The encoded protein is CASRPLGSATSYNEQFF.

This clonotype was counted between two and nine times. The chain uses TRBV12-3 or TRBV12-4 and TRBJ2-5; D not certain. The CDR3 totals 13 residues. The ends were cut back, 3 bases at V and 4 bases at J, with 9 bases in the middle. For the CDR3, the DNA is TGTGCCAGCAGTTTGGGCATCCGAGAGACCCAGTACTTC. This encodes CASSLGIRETQYF.

This clonotype was recorded many times. The CDR3 loop is CASSGDNQETQYF. The CDR3 DNA follows: TGTGCCAGCAGTGGAGACAACCAAGAGACCCAGTACTTC. The chain combines TRBV2 with TRBJ2-5, with D hard to call. Germline assignment: CDR1 SNHLY and CDR2 FYNNEI. CDR3 length: 13 residues. V lost 4 bases and J lost 0, with 6 bases in between.

In its sample, this clonotype was seen many times. The chain combines TRBV5-1 with TRBJ2-7, with 10 bases lining up with TRBD1. Germline trimming cut 3 bases from V and 2 bases from J; bases unmatched to any gene: 5. Germline values: CDR1 SGHRS, CDR2 YFSETQ. CDR3 length: 15 residues. As DNA, the CDR3 is TGCGCCAGCAGCTCCACCGGGACAGGGGCCTACGAGCAGTACTTC. It is translated as CASSSTGTGAYEQYF.

This clonotype was recorded at least ten times. This chain uses TRBV2 with TRBJ2-7; 14 bases match TRBD2. Looked up from germline, CDR1 is SNHLY and CDR2 is FYNNEI. With 6 bases clipped from V and 5 bases from J, the junction kept 3 bases outside the gene matches. The CDR3 spans 14 residues. DNA of the CDR3: TGTGCCAGCAGAGGGACTAGCGGGAGCCACGAGCAGTACTTC. Translated: CASRGTSGSHEQYF.